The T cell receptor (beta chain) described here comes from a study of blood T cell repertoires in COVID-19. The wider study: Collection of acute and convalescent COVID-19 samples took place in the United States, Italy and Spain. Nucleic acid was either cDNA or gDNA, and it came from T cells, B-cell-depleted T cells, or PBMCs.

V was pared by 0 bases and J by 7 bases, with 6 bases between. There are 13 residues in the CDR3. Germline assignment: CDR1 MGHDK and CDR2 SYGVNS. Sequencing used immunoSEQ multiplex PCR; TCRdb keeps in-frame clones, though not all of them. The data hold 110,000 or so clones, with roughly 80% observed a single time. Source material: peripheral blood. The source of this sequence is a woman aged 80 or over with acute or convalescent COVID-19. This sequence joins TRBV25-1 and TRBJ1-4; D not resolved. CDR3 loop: CASSEYGAEKLFF. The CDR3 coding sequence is TGTGCCAGCAGTGAATACGGAGCTGAAAAACTGTTTTTT. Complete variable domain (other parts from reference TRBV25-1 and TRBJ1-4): EADIYQTPRYLVIGTGKKITLECSQTMGHDKMYWYQQDPGMELHLIHYSYGVNSTEKGDLSSESTVSRIRTEHFPLTLESARPSHTSQYLCASSEYGAEKLFFGSGTQLSVL.